This T cell receptor (beta chain) emerged from a study of regulatory T cells in long-lasting Graves disease. Findings of the study overall: Small sample size may have lowered accuracy.

This clonotype was counted at least ten times. Its antigen is as yet unknown. The time point was: newly diagnosed GD, antithyroid drugs for less than 3 months. The TCR library was prepared using RNA isolated from PBMCs. After removal of 0 bases from V and 9 bases from J, the junction contained 6 bases not matched to a gene. Germline V gene lookup returns CDR1 SGDLS and CDR2 YYNGEE. The CDR3 runs 14 residues. Arm-PCR of CDR3 regions and iRepertoire HTBI primers were used to build TCR beta libraries. TCRdb itself ran the multiplex PCR reads through MiXCR, one entry per CDR3 protein. The table includes 550,000 to 700,000 distinct CDR3 sequences, about 15% detected once. These sequences were also reported in another study, on T cells in Graves' hyperthyroidism and ophthalmopathy.

The input for sequencing was peripheral blood mononuclear cells (PBMCs), taken at new diagnosis, from a patient treated with antithyroid drugs. The sequence was obtained from a man younger than 30 with Graves disease. The chain combines TRBV9 with TRBJ2-4; 7 bases line up with TRBD1. The CDR3 spells CASSVAYRGPIQYF. As DNA, the CDR3 is TGTGCCAGCAGCGTAGCTTACAGGGGCCCCATTCAGTACTTC.